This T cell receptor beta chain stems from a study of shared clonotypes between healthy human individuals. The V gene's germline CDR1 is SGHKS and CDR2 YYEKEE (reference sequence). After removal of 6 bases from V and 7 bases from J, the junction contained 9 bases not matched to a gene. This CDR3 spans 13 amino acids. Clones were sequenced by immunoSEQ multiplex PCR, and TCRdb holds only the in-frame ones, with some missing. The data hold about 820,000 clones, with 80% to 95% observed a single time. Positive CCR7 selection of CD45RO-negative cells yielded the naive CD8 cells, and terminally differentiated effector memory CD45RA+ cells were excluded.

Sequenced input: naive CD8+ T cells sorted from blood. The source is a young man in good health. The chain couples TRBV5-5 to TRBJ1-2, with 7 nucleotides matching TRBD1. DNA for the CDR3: TGTGCCAGCACCCCACAGGGGACTAGTGGCTACACCTTC. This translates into CASTPQGTSGYTF.